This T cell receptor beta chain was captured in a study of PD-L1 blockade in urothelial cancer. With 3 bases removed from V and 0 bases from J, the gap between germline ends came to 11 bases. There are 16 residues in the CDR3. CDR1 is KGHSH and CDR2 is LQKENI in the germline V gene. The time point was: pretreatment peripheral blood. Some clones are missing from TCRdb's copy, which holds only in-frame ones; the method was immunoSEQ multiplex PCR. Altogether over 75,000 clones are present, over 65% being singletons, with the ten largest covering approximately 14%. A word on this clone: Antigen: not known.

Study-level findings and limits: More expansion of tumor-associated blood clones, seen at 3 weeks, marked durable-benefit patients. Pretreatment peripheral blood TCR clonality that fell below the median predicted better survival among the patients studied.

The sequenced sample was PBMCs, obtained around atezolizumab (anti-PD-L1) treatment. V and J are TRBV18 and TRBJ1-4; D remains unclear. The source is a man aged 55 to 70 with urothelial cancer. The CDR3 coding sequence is TGTGCCAGCTCACCGGTTCCACCTACAACTAATGAAAAACTGTTTTTT. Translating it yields CASSPVPPTTNEKLFF.